The TCR beta chain described here comes from a study of blood T cells in healthy people across ages. The CDR3 is made up of 18 amino acids. Germline lookup yields CDR1 SGDLS and CDR2 YYNGEE. The germline V and J ends were trimmed by 0 bases and 7 bases, with 25 bases remaining between them. A sample-barcoded 5' primer and a J-beta primer mix were used in a second PCR of about 6 to 12 cycles. A single record per CDR3 protein comes from TCRdb applying MiXCR to the 5' RACE reads. The table shows around 870,000 distinct CDR3 sequences, with around 28% occurring only once. J is TRBJ1-1 and V is TRBV9; TRBD1 is a possible D gene (5 bases). This clonotype was sampled from an elderly woman in good health. The sequencing sample was made of blood. CDR3 sequence reads: CASSVVGKGHRYGGEAFF. Here the CDR3 DNA reads TGTGCCAGCAGCGTAGTAGGGAAGGGGCACAGGTACGGCGGTGAAGCTTTCTTT. Variable domain in full (rest from reference TRBV9 and TRBJ1-1): DSGVTQTPKHLITATGQRVTLRCSPRSGDLSVYWYQQSLDQGLQFLIQYYNGEERAKGNILERFSAQQFPDLHSELNLSSLELGDSALYFCASSVVGKGHRYGGEAFFGQGTRLTVV.